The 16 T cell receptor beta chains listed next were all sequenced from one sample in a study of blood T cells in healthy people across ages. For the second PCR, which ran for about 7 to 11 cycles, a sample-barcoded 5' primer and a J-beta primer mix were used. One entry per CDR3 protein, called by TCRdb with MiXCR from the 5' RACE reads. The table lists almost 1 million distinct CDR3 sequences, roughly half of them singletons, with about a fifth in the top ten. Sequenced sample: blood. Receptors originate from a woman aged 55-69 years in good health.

CDR3 nucleotides: TGCAGTGCTAGGGGCCGTAGGAGCGGCCAAGAGACCCAGTACTTC. As protein: CSARGRRSGQETQYF. The chain has TRBV20-1 and TRBJ2-5; tentative D call: TRBD2 (5 bases). Between the trimmed V and J ends, which lost 3 bases and 1 base, there was a span of 15 bases. The CDR3 has 15 amino acids. CDR1 is DFQATT, CDR2 SNEGSKA, per germline (reference sequence).

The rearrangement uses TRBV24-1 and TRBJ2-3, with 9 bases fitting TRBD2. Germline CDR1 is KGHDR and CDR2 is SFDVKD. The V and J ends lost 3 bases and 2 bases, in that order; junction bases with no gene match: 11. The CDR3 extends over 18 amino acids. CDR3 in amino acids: CATSDPRRLAGITDTQYF. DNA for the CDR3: TGTGCCACCAGTGATCCCCGGAGGCTAGCGGGAATCACAGATACGCAGTATTTT.

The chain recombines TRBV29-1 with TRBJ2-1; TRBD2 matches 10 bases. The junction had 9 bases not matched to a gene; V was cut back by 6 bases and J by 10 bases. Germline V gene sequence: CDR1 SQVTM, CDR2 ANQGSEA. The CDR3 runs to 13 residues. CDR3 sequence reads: CSVDLAGGYEQFF. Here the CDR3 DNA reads TGCAGCGTAGATTTAGCGGGAGGATACGAGCAGTTCTTC.

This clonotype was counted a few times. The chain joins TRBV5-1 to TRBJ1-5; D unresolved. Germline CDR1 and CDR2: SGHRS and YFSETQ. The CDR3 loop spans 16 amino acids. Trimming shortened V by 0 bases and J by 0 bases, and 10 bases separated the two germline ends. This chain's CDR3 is CASSLEGKDSNQPQHF. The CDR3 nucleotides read TGCGCCAGCAGCTTGGAAGGGAAGGATAGCAATCAGCCCCAGCATTTT.

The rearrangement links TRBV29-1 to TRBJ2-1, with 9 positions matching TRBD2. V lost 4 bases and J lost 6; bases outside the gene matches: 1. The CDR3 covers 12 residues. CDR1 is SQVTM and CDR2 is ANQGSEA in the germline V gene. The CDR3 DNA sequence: TGCAGCGTTGCGCGGGAGGGCAATGAGCAGTTCTTC. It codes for CSVAREGNEQFF.

This CDR3 is CASSQDPLAGTQYF. CDR3 in DNA: TGTGCCAGCAGCCAAGATCCCCTAGCTGGGACGCAGTATTTT. The chain links TRBV14 to TRBJ2-3, with D perhaps TRBD2 (5 bases). There are 14 residues in the CDR3. CDR1 is SGHDN and CDR2 is FVKESK in the germline V gene. Deletions cut 0 bases from V and 9 bases from J, with 13 bases between. The complete variable domain, with remaining parts taken from reference TRBV14 and TRBJ2-3, reads EAGVTQFPSHSVIEKGQTVTLRCDPISGHDNLYWYRRVMGKEIKFLLHFVKESKQDESGMPNNRFLAERTGGTYSTLKVQPAELEDSGVYFCASSQDPLAGTQYFGPGTRLTVL.

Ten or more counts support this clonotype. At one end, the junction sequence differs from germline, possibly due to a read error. CDR3: CASSLRQGKETQYF. The CDR3 region has the DNA TGTGCCAGCAGCTTACGACAGGGGAAGGAGACCCAGTACTTC. The chain joins TRBV5-1 to TRBJ2-5; 8 bases line up with TRBD1. Germline V gene sequence: CDR1 SGHRS, CDR2 YFSETQ. The CDR3 has 14 residues.

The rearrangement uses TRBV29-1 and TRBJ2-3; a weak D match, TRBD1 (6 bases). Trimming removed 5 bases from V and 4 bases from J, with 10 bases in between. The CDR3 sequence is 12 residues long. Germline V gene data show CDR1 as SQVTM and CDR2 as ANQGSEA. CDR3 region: CSVKKGADTQYF. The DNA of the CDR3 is TGCAGCGTTAAGAAGGGGGCAGATACGCAGTATTTT.

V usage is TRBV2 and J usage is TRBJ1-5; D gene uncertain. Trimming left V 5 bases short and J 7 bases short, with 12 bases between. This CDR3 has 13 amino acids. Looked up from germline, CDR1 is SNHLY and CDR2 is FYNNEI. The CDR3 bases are TGTGCCAGCAGTCGAGAAATCGGGCAGCCCCAGCATTTT. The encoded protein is CASSREIGQPQHF.

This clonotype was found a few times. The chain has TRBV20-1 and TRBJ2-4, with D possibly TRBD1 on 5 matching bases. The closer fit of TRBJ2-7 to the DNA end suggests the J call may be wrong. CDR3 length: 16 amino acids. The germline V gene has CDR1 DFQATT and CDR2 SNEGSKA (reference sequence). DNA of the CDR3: TGCAGTGCTAGAGATGCCTCACAAGGGGCTAGGTACGAGCAGTACTTC. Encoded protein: CSARDASQGARYEQYF.

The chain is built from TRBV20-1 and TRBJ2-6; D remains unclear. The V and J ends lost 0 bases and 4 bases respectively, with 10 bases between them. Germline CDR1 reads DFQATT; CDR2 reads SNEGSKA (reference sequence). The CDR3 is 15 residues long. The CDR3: CSARDLGVGANVLTF. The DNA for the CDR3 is TGCAGTGCTAGAGATCTAGGAGTCGGGGCCAACGTCCTGACTTTC.

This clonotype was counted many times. The CDR3 here is CSANPLGRNGYTF. CDR3 bases: TGCAGCGCCAACCCGCTAGGGAGAAATGGCTACACCTTC. The V gene is TRBV29-1, the J gene TRBJ1-2, with unresolved D. CDR1 is SQVTM and CDR2 is ANQGSEA in the germline V gene. This CDR3 has 13 residues. V was shortened by 7 bases and J by 6 bases, with 18 bases between the two germline ends.

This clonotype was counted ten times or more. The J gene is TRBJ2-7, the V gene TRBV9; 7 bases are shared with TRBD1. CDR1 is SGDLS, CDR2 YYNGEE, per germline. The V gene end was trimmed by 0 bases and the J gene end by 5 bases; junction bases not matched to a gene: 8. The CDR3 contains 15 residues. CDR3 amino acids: CASSVGNRGGDEQYF. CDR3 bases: TGTGCCAGCAGCGTAGGCAACAGGGGCGGCGACGAGCAGTACTTC.

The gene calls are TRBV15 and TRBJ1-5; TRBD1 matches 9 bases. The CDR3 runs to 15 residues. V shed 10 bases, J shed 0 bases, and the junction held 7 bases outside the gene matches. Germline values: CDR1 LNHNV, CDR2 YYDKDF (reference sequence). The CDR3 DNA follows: TGTGCCAAAGACAGGGGGTCATATAGCAATCAGCCCCAGCATTTT. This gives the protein CAKDRGSYSNQPQHF.

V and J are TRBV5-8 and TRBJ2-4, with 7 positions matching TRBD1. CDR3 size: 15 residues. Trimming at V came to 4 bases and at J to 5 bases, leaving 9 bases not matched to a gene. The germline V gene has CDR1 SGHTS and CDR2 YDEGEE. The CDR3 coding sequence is TGTGCCAGCAGCGACAGGGTTTTTTTCGAAAACATTCAGTACTTC. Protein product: CASSDRVFFENIQYF.

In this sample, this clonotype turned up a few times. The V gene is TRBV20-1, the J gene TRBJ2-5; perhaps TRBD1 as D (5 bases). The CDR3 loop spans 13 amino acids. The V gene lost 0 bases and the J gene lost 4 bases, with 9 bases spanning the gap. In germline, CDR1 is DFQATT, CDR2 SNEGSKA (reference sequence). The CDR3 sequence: CSARDAGRETQYF. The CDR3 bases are TGCAGTGCTAGAGATGCAGGGCGAGAGACCCAGTACTTC.